This TCR beta chain was found in a study of graft-versus-host responses after intestinal transplantation. On this clone itself: Its antigen is not known.

Profiled with immunoSEQ multiplex PCR; TCRdb holds only in-frame clones, not every one. The profile shows about 59,000 clones, 90% to 95% of them singletons. Trimming left V 1 base short and J 0 bases short, with 10 bases between. The CDR3 sequence is 16 residues long. Germline loops: CDR1 LNHNV, CDR2 YYDKDF (reference sequence). The V gene is TRBV15, the J gene TRBJ1-3; no reliable D call. The sample in question was unstimulated CD4+ T cells sorted from spleen or lymph node cells, obtained before transplant. This receptor was taken from a human donor who was the organ donor for an intestinal transplant. This CDR3 reads CATSRAPGVSGNTIYF. Here the CDR3 DNA reads TGTGCCACCAGCAGAGCCCCGGGCGTCTCTGGAAACACCATATATTTT.